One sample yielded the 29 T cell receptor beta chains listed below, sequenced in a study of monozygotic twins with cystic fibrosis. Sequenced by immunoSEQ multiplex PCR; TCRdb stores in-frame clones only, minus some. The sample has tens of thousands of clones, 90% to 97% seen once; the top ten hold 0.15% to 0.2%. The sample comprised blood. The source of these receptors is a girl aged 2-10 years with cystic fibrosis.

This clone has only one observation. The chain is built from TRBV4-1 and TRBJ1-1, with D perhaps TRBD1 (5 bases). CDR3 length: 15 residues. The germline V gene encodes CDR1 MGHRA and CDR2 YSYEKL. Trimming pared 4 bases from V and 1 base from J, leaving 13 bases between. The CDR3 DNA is TGCGCCAGCAGCCGAAGTCGGGACGGGAACACTGAAGCTTTCTTT. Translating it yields CASSRSRDGNTEAFF.

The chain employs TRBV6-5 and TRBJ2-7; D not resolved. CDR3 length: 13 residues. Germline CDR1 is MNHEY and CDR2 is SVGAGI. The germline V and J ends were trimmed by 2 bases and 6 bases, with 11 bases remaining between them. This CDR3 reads CASSYQDWGEQYF. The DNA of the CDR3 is TGTGCCAGCAGTTACCAAGACTGGGGCGAGCAGTACTTC.

CDR3 residues: CSVFAGGFMNTEAFF. CDR3 in DNA: TGCAGCGTCTTCGCGGGGGGATTCATGAACACTGAAGCTTTCTTT. The chain combines TRBV29-1 with TRBJ1-1; D may be TRBD1 (5 bases). The CDR3 spans 15 residues. Germline CDR1 reads SQVTM; CDR2 reads ANQGSEA. Trimming stripped 6 bases from V and 0 bases from J, with 17 bases between.

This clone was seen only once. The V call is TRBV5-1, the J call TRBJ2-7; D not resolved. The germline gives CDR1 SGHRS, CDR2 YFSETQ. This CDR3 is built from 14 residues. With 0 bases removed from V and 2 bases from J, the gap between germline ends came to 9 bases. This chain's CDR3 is CASSLEAGTYEQYF. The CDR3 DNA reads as TGCGCCAGCAGCTTGGAGGCAGGCACCTACGAGCAGTACTTC.

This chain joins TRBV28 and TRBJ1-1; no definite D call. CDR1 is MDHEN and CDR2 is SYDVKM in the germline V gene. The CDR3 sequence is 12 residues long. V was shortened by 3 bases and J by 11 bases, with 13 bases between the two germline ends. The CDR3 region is CASSFWPGRAFF. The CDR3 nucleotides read TGTGCCAGCAGTTTCTGGCCTGGCAGGGCTTTCTTT.

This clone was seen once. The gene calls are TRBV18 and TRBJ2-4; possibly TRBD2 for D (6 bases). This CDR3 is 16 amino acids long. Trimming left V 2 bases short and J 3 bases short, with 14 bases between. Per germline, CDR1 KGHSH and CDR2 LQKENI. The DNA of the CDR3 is TGTGCCAGCTCACCATGGCCTCCGGAGGGCAAAAACATTCAGTACTTC. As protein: CASSPWPPEGKNIQYF.

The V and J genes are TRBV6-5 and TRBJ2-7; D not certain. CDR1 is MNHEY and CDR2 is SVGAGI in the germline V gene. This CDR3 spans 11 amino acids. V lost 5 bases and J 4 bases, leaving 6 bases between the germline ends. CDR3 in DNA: TGTGCCAGCAGTGAGTGGTACGAGCAGTACTTC. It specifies CASSEWYEQYF.

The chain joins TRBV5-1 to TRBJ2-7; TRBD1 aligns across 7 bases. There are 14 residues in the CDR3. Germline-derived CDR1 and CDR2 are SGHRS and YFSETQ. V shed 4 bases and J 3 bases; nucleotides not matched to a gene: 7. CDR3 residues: CASSPLTGNYEQYF. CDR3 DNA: TGCGCCAGCAGCCCCCTGACAGGGAACTACGAGCAGTACTTC.

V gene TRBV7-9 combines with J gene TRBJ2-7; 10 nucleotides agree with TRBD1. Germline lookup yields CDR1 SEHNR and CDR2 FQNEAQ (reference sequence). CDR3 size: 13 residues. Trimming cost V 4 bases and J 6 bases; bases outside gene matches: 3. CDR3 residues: CASSWDRGAEQYF. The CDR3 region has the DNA TGTGCCAGCAGCTGGGACAGGGGAGCCGAGCAGTACTTC.

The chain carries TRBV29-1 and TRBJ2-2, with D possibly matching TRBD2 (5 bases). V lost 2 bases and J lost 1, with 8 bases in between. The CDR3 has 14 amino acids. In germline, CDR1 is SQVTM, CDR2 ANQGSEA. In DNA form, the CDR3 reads TGCAGCGTTGAATGGGAGCGGAACACCGGGGAGCTGTTTTTT. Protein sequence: CSVEWERNTGELFF.

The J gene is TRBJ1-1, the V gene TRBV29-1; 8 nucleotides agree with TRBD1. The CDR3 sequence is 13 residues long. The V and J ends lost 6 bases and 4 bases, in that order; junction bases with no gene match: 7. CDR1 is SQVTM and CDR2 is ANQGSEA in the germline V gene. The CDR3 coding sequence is TGCAGCGTCGACAGGGGTAGGGTCACTGAAGCTTTCTTT. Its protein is CSVDRGRVTEAFF.

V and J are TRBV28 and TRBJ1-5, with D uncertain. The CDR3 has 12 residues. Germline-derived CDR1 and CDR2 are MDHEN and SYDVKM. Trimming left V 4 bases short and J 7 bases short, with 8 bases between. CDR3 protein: CASSWTEQPQHF. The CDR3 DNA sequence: TGTGCCAGCAGTTGGACCGAGCAGCCCCAGCATTTT. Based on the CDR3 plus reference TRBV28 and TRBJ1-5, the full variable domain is DVKVTQSSRYLVKRTGEKVFLECVQDMDHENMFWYRQDPGLGLRLIYFSYDVKMKEKGDIPEGYSVSREKKERFSLILESASTNQTSMYLCASSWTEQPQHFGDGTRLSIL.

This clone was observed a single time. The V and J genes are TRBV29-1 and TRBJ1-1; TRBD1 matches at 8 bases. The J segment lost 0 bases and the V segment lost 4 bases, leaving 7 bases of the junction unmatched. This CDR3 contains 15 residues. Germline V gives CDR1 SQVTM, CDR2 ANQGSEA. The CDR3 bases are TGCAGCGTTGTGAGGGACAGGCATTTGAACACTGAAGCTTTCTTT. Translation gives CSVVRDRHLNTEAFF. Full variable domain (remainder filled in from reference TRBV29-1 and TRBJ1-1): SAVISQKPSRDICQRGTSLTIQCQVDSQVTMMFWYRQQPGQSLTLIATANQGSEATYESGFVIDKFPISRPNLTFSTLTVSNMSPEDSSIYLCSVVRDRHLNTEAFFGQGTRLTVV.

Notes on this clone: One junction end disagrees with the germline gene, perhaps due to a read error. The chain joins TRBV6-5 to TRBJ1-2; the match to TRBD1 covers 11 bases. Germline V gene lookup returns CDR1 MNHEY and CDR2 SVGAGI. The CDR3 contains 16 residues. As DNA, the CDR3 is TGTGCCAGCAGTTCTCGGACAGGGGGCCTATTGTATGGCTACATCTTC. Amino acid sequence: CASSSRTGGLLYGYIF.

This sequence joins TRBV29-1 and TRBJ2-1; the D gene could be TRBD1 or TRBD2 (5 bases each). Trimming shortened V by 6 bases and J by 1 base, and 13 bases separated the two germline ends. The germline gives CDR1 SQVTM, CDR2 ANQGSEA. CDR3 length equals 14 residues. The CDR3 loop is CSVGPLLSYNEQFF. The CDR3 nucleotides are TGCAGCGTGGGACCCCTCCTTTCCTACAATGAGCAGTTCTTC.

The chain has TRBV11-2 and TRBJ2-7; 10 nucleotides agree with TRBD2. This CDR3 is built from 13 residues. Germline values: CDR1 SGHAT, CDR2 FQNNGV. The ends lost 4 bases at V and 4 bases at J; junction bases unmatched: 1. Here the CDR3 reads CASSWTSGYEQYF. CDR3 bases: TGTGCCAGCAGCTGGACTAGCGGATACGAGCAGTACTTC.

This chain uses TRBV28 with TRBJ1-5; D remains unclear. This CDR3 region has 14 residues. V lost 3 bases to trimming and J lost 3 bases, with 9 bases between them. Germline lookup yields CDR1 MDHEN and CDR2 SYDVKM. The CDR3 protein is CASSLGGFNQPQHF. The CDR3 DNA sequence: TGTGCCAGCAGTTTGGGTGGTTTCAATCAGCCCCAGCATTTT.

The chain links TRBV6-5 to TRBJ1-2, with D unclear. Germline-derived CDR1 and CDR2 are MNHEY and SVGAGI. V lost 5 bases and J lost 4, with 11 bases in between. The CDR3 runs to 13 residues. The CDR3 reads CASSGRSPYGYTF. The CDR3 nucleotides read TGTGCCAGCAGTGGACGGTCTCCCTATGGCTACACCTTC.

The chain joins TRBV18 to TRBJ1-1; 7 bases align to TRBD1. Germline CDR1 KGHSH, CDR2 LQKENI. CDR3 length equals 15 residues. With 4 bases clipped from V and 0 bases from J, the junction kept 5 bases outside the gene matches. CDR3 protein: CASSRPTGMNTEAFF. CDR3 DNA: TGTGCCAGCTCACGACCGACAGGGATGAACACTGAAGCTTTCTTT.

The CDR3 loop reads CASSLEAAPGNTIYF. As DNA, the CDR3 is TGCGCCAGCAGCTTGGAGGCGGCGCCTGGAAACACCATATATTTT. The chain is built from TRBV5-1 and TRBJ1-3, with unresolved D. The CDR3 runs to 15 residues. CDR1 and CDR2 (germline): SGHRS, YFSETQ. The V end lost 0 bases, the J end lost 2 bases, and 9 bases lay between the germline ends.

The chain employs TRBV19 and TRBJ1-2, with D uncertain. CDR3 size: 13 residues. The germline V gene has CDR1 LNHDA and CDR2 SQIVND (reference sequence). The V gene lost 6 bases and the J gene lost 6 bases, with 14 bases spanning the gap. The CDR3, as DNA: TGTGCCAGTAGCCTCTGGGAGTTTCATGGCTACACCTTC. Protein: CASSLWEFHGYTF.

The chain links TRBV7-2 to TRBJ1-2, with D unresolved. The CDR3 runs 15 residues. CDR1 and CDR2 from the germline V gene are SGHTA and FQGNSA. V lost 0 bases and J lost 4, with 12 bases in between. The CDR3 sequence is CASSLATSEVYGYTF. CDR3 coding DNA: TGTGCCAGCAGCTTAGCGACCTCGGAAGTCTATGGCTACACCTTC.

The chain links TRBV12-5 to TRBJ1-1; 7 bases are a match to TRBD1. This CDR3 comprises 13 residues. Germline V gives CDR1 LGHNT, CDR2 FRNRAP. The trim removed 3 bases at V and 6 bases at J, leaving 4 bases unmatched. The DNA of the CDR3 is TGTGCTAGTGGTTTAACAGGGGACGCTGAAGCTTTCTTT. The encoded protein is CASGLTGDAEAFF.

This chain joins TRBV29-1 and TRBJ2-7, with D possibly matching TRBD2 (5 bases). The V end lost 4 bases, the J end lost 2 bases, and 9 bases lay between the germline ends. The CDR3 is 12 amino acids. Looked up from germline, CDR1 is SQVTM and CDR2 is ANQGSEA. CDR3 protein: CSVVYGTYEQYF. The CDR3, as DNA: TGCAGCGTTGTCTACGGGACCTACGAGCAGTACTTC.

The CDR3 is CSVYFGTYNEQFF. CDR3 in DNA: TGCAGCGTCTATTTTGGGACCTACAATGAGCAGTTCTTC. The J gene is TRBJ2-1, the V gene TRBV29-1; D is unclear. CDR3 length: 13 residues. Germline CDR1 reads SQVTM; CDR2 reads ANQGSEA. Deletions cut 6 bases from V and 2 bases from J, with 11 bases between.

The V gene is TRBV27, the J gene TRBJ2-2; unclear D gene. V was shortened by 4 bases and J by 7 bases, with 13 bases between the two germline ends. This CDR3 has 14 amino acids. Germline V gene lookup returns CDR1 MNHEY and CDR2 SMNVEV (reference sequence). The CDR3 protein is CASSYLGRHGELFF. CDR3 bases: TGTGCCAGCAGTTATCTAGGGCGGCACGGGGAGCTGTTTTTT.

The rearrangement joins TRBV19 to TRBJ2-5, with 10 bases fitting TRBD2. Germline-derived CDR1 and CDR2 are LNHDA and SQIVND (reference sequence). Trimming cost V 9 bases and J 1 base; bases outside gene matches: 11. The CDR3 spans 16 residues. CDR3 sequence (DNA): TGTGCCAGCAGGGGACCGGGACTAGCGTTCCAAGAGACCCAGTACTTC. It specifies CASRGPGLAFQETQYF.

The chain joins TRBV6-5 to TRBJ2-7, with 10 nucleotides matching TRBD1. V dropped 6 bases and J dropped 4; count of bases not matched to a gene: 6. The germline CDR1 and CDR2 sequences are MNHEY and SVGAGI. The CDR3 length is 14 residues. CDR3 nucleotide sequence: TGTGCCAGCAGGCCCGACAGGGGGCTTTACGAGCAGTACTTC. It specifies CASRPDRGLYEQYF.

The CDR3 DNA reads as TGTGCCAGCATACCGGGACAGATCCCCTCTGGGGCCAACGTCCTGACTTTC. Amino acid sequence: CASIPGQIPSGANVLTF. V gene TRBV28 combines with J gene TRBJ2-6; 7 nucleotides agree with TRBD1. The length of the CDR3 is 17 residues. Germline CDR1 reads MDHEN; CDR2 reads SYDVKM. V dropped 7 bases and J dropped 0; count of bases not matched to a gene: 9.